Below, 17 T cell receptor beta chains from the same sample are listed, as sequenced in a study of CD8 T cells in ankylosing spondylitis (dated by TCRdb to about 2017). Libraries were constructed by 5' RACE. Data came from an Illumina HiSeq 2500. The public reads were reprocessed in TCRdb via fastp at Q25 and MiXCR, keeping in-frame beta chains. Every entry covers one CDR3 protein and lists the most common genes and DNA from its rows. The sample table holds under 250,000 distinct CDR3 sequences, of which around 10% were seen once. The ten largest clones add up to 6.8% of the sample. Sequenced material: blood, either unsorted or a sorted T cell fraction (not recorded which). All receptors derive from a male donor with ankylosing spondylitis or in good health (not recorded which).

Many counts were recorded for this clonotype. The chain links TRBV5-1 to TRBJ2-3; no reliable D call. CDR3 size: 11 residues. V lost 6 bases to trimming and J lost 9 bases, with 11 bases between them. Germline CDR1 and CDR2: SGHRS and YFSETQ. CDR3 nucleotide sequence: TGCGCCAGCACGGTTGCTTCAACGCAGTATTTT. Its translation is CASTVASTQYF.

This chain links TRBV11-3 with TRBJ2-1, with D perhaps matching TRBD2 (5 bases). This CDR3 is built from 13 residues. Trimming took 5 bases from V and 8 from J, leaving 13 bases between them. Germline CDR1 SGHNT, CDR2 YENEEA. The chain's CDR3 is CASSVDHGDEQFF. The CDR3 DNA reads TGTGCCAGCAGCGTGGATCACGGGGATGAGCAGTTCTTC. Using reference TRBV11-3 and TRBJ2-1 for the parts outside the CDR3, the full variable domain is EAGVVQSPRYKIIEKKQPVAFWCNPISGHNTLYWYLQNLGQGPELLIRYENEEAVDDSQLPKDRFSAERLKGVDSTLKIQPAELGDSAVYLCASSVDHGDEQFFGPGTRLTVL.

This clonotype was picked up a small number of times. The V call is TRBV14, the J call TRBJ2-1; D uncertain. The CDR3 contains 14 residues. Trimming removed 8 bases from V and 8 bases from J, with 19 bases in between. Germline loops: CDR1 SGHDN, CDR2 FVKESK. CDR3 in amino acids: CASSPFSWLHEQFF. The CDR3 nucleotides read TGTGCCAGCTCCCCGTTCAGCTGGCTTCATGAGCAGTTCTTC.

The V and J genes are TRBV27 and TRBJ1-5, with D perhaps matching TRBD1 (5 bases). The CDR3 spans 14 residues. The germline V gene encodes CDR1 MNHEY and CDR2 SMNVEV (reference sequence). V was trimmed by 4 bases and J by 7 bases, leaving 14 bases between them. The CDR3 coding sequence is TGTGCCAGCAGTTCTCATGGGGGGAGGCAGCCCCAGCATTTT. This gives the protein CASSSHGGRQPQHF.

This clonotype has a count of ten or more. CDR3 residues: CASSQEANRVNTEAFF. DNA for the CDR3: TGCGCCAGCAGCCAAGAAGCGAACAGGGTGAACACTGAAGCTTTCTTT. This rearrangement joins TRBV4-1 to TRBJ1-1, with D maybe TRBD1 (6 bases). Deletions cut 0 bases from V and 0 bases from J, with 11 bases between. Germline V gene sequence: CDR1 MGHRA, CDR2 YSYEKL. The CDR3 loop spans 16 amino acids.

The chain carries TRBV21-1 and TRBJ1-4. TRBV21-1 is described as a pseudogene. CDR3 size: 16 residues. The CDR3 loop is CASSKDQDSTNEKLFF. The CDR3 bases are TGTGCCAGCAGCAAAGACCAGGATTCAACTAATGAAAAACTGTTTTTT.

This clonotype came up many times. The V and J genes are TRBV20-1 and TRBJ2-1, with TRBD1 matching 7 bases. The V and J ends lost 8 bases and 5 bases, in that order; junction bases with no gene match: 6. Germline V gene sequence: CDR1 DFQATT, CDR2 SNEGSKA (reference sequence). This CDR3 has 12 residues. The CDR3 DNA sequence: TGCAGTAGGGGGCTCGACGACAATGAGCAGTTCTTC. It is translated as CSRGLDDNEQFF.

This clonotype was detected ten times or more. The chain carries TRBV5-1 and TRBJ2-2; D remains ambiguous. Trimming stripped 2 bases from V and 2 bases from J, with 7 bases between. Germline V lookup: CDR1 SGHRS, CDR2 YFSETQ. There are 14 residues in the CDR3. The CDR3 region has the DNA TGCGCCAGCAGCTTTACAGCAAACACCGGGGAGCTGTTTTTT. Translated: CASSFTANTGELFF.

This clonotype was counted at least ten times. The chain couples TRBV7-8 to TRBJ2-7; D is ambiguous. CDR1 and CDR2 from the germline V gene are SGHVS and FQNEAQ. The V end was cut by 2 bases, the J end by 4 bases, with 9 bases between. The CDR3 totals 13 residues. The CDR3 sequence is CASSLSSGYEQYF. The CDR3 nucleotides are TGTGCCAGCAGCTTATCATCCGGGTACGAGCAGTACTTC.

A single count supports this clonotype. A read error may be the cause here, since a much bigger clone is one base away. The gene calls are TRBV20-1 and TRBJ2-5; 8 nucleotides align to TRBD2. The CDR3 spans 15 residues. CDR1 is DFQATT, CDR2 SNEGSKA, per germline (reference sequence). V lost 3 bases and J lost 2; bases outside the gene matches: 8. The CDR3 protein is CSASDASGPQETQYF. The CDR3, as DNA: TGCAGTGCTAGTGATGCTAGCGGGCCTCAAGAGACCCAGTACTTC.

This clonotype has ten or more counts. The gene calls are TRBV12-3 or TRBV12-4 and TRBJ2-3, with no clear D. V dropped 5 bases and J dropped 7 bases, with 13 bases sitting between them. The CDR3 is 13 amino acids. The CDR3 sequence: CASSRHPVNTQYF. In DNA form, the CDR3 reads TGTGCCAGCAGTCGACACCCGGTAAATACGCAGTATTTT.

This clonotype was observed at least ten times. The rearrangement joins TRBV29-1 to TRBJ2-3, with D possibly being TRBD1 or TRBD2 (6 bases each). Germline assignment: CDR1 SQVTM and CDR2 ANQGSEA. The CDR3 contains 13 residues. V dropped 0 bases and J dropped 3 bases, with 7 bases sitting between them. DNA for the CDR3: TGCAGCGTTGAAGAAGGGGGGACAGATACGCAGTATTTT. This translates into CSVEEGGTDTQYF.

This clonotype showed up many times. The gene calls are TRBV12-3 or TRBV12-4 and TRBJ2-1; TRBD1 agrees at 8 bases. V lost 7 bases, J lost 7 bases, and 9 bases stayed unmatched. CDR3 length: 14 residues. CDR3 bases: TGTGCCAGCATCGCCCCGGACAGGGTTAATGAGCAGTTCTTC. Protein product: CASIAPDRVNEQFF.

This clonotype was counted between two and nine times. The chain carries TRBV12-3 or TRBV12-4 and TRBJ2-1; 12 positions agree with TRBD2. The trim removed 5 bases at V and 8 bases at J, leaving 7 bases unmatched. The CDR3 runs to 15 residues. In nucleotides, the CDR3 is TGTGCCAGCAGTGTGACTAGCGGGGGTATTTATGAGCAGTTCTTC. It codes for CASSVTSGGIYEQFF.

This clonotype has more than one count but fewer than ten. This chain connects TRBV6-1 to TRBJ1-5; 7 bases line up with TRBD1. This CDR3 contains 15 residues. CDR1 MNHNS and CDR2 SASEGT come from the germline V gene. V lost 5 bases, J lost 5 bases, and 9 bases stayed unmatched. DNA for the CDR3: TGTGCCAGCAGTATAGACCGGGACAGCTATCAGCCCCAGCATTTT. Translating it yields CASSIDRDSYQPQHF.

This clonotype occurred many times. The chain carries TRBV5-1 and TRBJ2-7, with D hard to call. CDR3 length: 13 residues. V was trimmed by 1 base and J by 1 base, leaving 6 bases between them. Per germline, CDR1 SGHRS and CDR2 YFSETQ. The CDR3 DNA reads as TGCGCCAGCAGCTTGACAGATTCCTACGAGCAGTACTTC. It yields the protein CASSLTDSYEQYF.

This clonotype was recorded many times. V is TRBV11-1 and J is TRBJ2-1, with 8 bases identical to TRBD2. The CDR3 spans 17 residues. V shed 4 bases, J shed 0 bases, and the junction held 8 bases outside the gene matches. Germline CDR1 and CDR2: SGHAT and FQDESV (reference sequence). The CDR3 spells CASSSFARGGSYNEQFF. The CDR3 region has the DNA TGTGCCAGCAGCTCGTTCGCTCGGGGGGGCTCCTACAATGAGCAGTTCTTC.